Reported below is one TCR beta chain. This specimen belongs to a study of blood T cell repertoires in COVID-19. The overall study: Samples taken during acute and convalescent COVID-19 were collected in the United States, Italy and Spain.

Researchers sorted participants into cohorts using their self-reported clinical history. Donors in Cohort 3 who had recovered were those with two negative PCRs, healthcare professional clearance, or resolution of their symptoms. Per the original methods: For nucleated cells, counts were estimated from reference gene primer amplification. Profiling relied on immunoSEQ multiplex PCR, and the TCRdb table lists in-frame clones only, not all of them. That table is the source of V, J and clone size, and D and trimming were worked out from the DNA. In the table there are some 220,000 clones, roughly 90% of which are singletons. Trimming took 2 bases from V and 8 from J; bases not matched to a gene: 4. The CDR3 contains 15 residues. CDR1 is ENHRY, CDR2 SYGVKD, per germline.

The sequence came from a woman younger than 45 who had recovered from COVID-19. This chain links TRBV10-3 with TRBJ1-6; 9 positions match TRBD1. Material: PBMCs or T cells enriched from blood (not recorded which). CDR3 sequence: CAISELGQGDSPLHF. Here the CDR3 DNA reads TGTGCCATCAGTGAGCTGGGACAGGGTGATTCACCCCTCCACTTT.